The 17 T cell receptor beta chains reported below all come from one sample, sequenced in a study of regulatory T cells in long-lasting Graves disease. In building TCR beta libraries, iRepertoire HTBI primers were used together with Arm-PCR of CDR3 regions. MiXCR, applied by TCRdb to the multiplex PCR reads, yields one record per CDR3 protein. The top ten hold 13% to 15% of the sample, which has 350,000 to 500,000 distinct CDR3 sequences, roughly a fifth seen once. The time point: persistent/refractory GD, antithyroid drugs over 5 years with positive TRAb. PBMCs provided the RNA from which the TCR library was made. The sequencing used peripheral blood mononuclear cells (PBMCs), collected when the disease was refractory, from a patient treated with antithyroid drugs. Source of these receptors: a female donor with Graves disease.

This clonotype was counted a few times. V usage is TRBV6-5 and J usage is TRBJ2-7; TRBD2 matches 7 bases. The CDR3 loop spans 14 amino acids. The trim removed 2 bases at V and 6 bases at J, leaving 7 bases unmatched. Germline CDR1 is MNHEY and CDR2 is SVGAGI. CDR3 nucleotides: TGTGCCAGCAGTTACGGGGAGGGGTTGAGCGAGCAGTACTTC. Translated: CASSYGEGLSEQYF.

This clonotype was seen at least ten times. This chain uses TRBV27 with TRBJ2-4; possibly TRBD1 for D (6 bases). Trimming shortened V by 3 bases and J by 8 bases, and 8 bases separated the two germline ends. CDR3 size: 12 residues. In germline, CDR1 is MNHEY, CDR2 SMNVEV (reference sequence). The CDR3 nucleotides are TGTGCCAGCAGTTTTGAGGGGGACATTCAGTACTTC. This sequence encodes CASSFEGDIQYF.

The CDR3 DNA is TGTGCCAGCAGCGTAGATCAGGGAGTCACCGAGCAGTACTTC. The encoded protein is CASSVDQGVTEQYF. The chain links TRBV9 to TRBJ2-7, with D perhaps being TRBD1 or TRBD2 (5 bases each). The germline gives CDR1 SGDLS, CDR2 YYNGEE. The CDR3 sequence is 14 residues long. With 0 bases removed from V and 6 bases from J, the gap between germline ends came to 13 bases.

This clonotype was seen many times. The rearrangement links TRBV24-1 to TRBJ2-2; 7 bases agree with TRBD1. There are 17 residues in the CDR3. With 2 bases clipped from V and 0 bases from J, the junction kept 5 bases outside the gene matches. Germline V gives CDR1 KGHDR, CDR2 SFDVKD. The CDR3 sequence is CATSDYTGTANTGELFF. DNA for the CDR3: TGTGCCACCAGTGATTACACCGGGACAGCGAACACCGGGGAGCTGTTTTTT.

This clonotype showed up many times. The rearrangement uses TRBV3-1 and TRBJ1-4, with D tentatively TRBD1 (5 bases). This CDR3 is built from 14 residues. Germline V gene sequence: CDR1 LGHDT, CDR2 YNNKEL (reference sequence). The V and J ends lost 4 bases and 8 bases respectively, with 14 bases between them. This CDR3 is CASSLSGKSEKLFF. CDR3 DNA: TGTGCCAGCAGCCTATCAGGGAAGTCGGAAAAACTGTTTTTT.

The sample holds a few counts of this clonotype. The V and J genes are TRBV28 and TRBJ1-1; TRBD1 agrees at 7 bases. The CDR3 is 14 amino acids. The J segment lost 3 bases and the V segment lost 5 bases, leaving 6 bases of the junction unmatched. Germline CDR1 MDHEN, CDR2 SYDVKM. This CDR3 is CASSHRGTDTEAFF. The CDR3 coding sequence is TGTGCCAGCAGTCACAGGGGAACGGACACTGAAGCTTTCTTT.

V is TRBV5-1 and J is TRBJ2-7, with 11 bases aligning to TRBD2. Germline assignment: CDR1 SGHRS and CDR2 YFSETQ. This CDR3 region has 15 residues. J was trimmed by 0 bases and V by 4 bases; bases with no gene match: 3. CDR3 in amino acids: CASSAGLAASYEQYF. As DNA, the CDR3 is TGCGCCAGCAGCGCGGGACTAGCGGCCTCCTACGAGCAGTACTTC. Full variable domain (missing parts from reference TRBV5-1 and TRBJ2-7): KAGVTQTPRYLIKTRGQQVTLSCSPISGHRSVSWYQQTPGQGLQFLFEYFSETQRNKGNFPGRFSGRQFSNSRSEMNVSTLELGDSALYLCASSAGLAASYEQYFGPGTRLTVT.

This chain links TRBV3-1 with TRBJ2-1; D uncertain. CDR1 LGHDT and CDR2 YNNKEL come from the germline V gene (reference sequence). V gave up 2 bases and J gave up 6 bases, with 5 bases separating them. This CDR3 contains 12 residues. The CDR3 loop reads CASSQRINEQFF. CDR3 nucleotides: TGTGCCAGCAGCCAACGAATCAATGAGCAGTTCTTC.

Many counts were recorded for this clonotype. The chain employs TRBV2 and TRBJ1-2; possibly TRBD1 for D (5 bases). Germline CDR1 reads SNHLY; CDR2 reads FYNNEI. This CDR3 region has 14 residues. V was trimmed by 6 bases and J by 5 bases, leaving 16 bases between them. The DNA of the CDR3 is TGTGCCAGCAGACCGCAGGGTTTTATTTATGGCTACACCTTC. This translates into CASRPQGFIYGYTF. The full variable domain, its missing parts supplied by reference TRBV2 and TRBJ1-2, is EPEVTQTPSHQVTQMGQEVILRCVPISNHLYFYWYRQILGQKVEFLVSFYNNEISEKSEIFDDQFSVERPDGSNFTLKIRSTKLEDSAMYFCASRPQGFIYGYTFGSGTRLTVV.

This clonotype was seen ten or more times. The chain carries TRBV6-1 and TRBJ1-5; D is undetermined. Trimming took 3 bases from V and 13 from J, leaving 10 bases between them. Germline CDR1 and CDR2: MNHNS and SASEGT. The CDR3 length is 11 residues. Written as DNA, the CDR3 is TGTGCCAGCAGTGATGAAGGGATTCAGCATTTT. Translation: CASSDEGIQHF.

Only a few counts were recorded for this clonotype. The gene calls are TRBV27 and TRBJ2-7; 7 bases fit TRBD2. The CDR3 totals 14 residues. Per the germline V gene, CDR1 is MNHEY and CDR2 is SMNVEV (reference sequence). The J segment lost 3 bases and the V segment lost 6 bases, leaving 8 bases of the junction unmatched. The CDR3 spells CASSHGGRSYEQYF. Written as DNA, the CDR3 is TGTGCCAGCAGCCATGGCGGGAGAAGCTACGAGCAGTACTTC.

This clonotype was seen ten or more times. This chain uses TRBV28 with TRBJ2-5; TRBD1 matches 7 bases. CDR1 is MDHEN and CDR2 is SYDVKM in the germline V gene. Trimming removed 8 bases from V and 1 base from J; junction bases left unmatched: 7. The CDR3 length is 14 residues. The CDR3 sequence is CASSGYRGQETQYF. CDR3 nucleotide sequence: TGTGCCAGCTCCGGTTACAGGGGCCAAGAGACCCAGTACTTC. The full variable domain, in which reference TRBV28 and TRBJ2-5 provide the parts outside the CDR3, is DVKVTQSSRYLVKRTGEKVFLECVQDMDHENMFWYRQDPGLGLRLIYFSYDVKMKEKGDIPEGYSVSREKKERFSLILESASTNQTSMYLCASSGYRGQETQYFGPGTRLLVL.

The sample holds many counts of this clonotype. This rearrangement joins TRBV12-3 or TRBV12-4 to TRBJ2-7; 8 positions match TRBD1. V lost 5 bases to trimming and J lost 2 bases; unmatched junction nucleotides: 5. The CDR3 spans 14 residues. The CDR3 reads CASSIGTGPYEQYF. In nucleotides, the CDR3 is TGTGCCAGCAGTATCGGGACAGGTCCCTACGAGCAGTACTTC.

This clonotype has ten or more counts. V gene TRBV20-1 combines with J gene TRBJ2-5; TRBD2 matches at 8 bases. With V trimmed by 2 bases and J by 2 bases, 7 bases remained unmatched. This CDR3 is built from 15 residues. The germline gives CDR1 DFQATT, CDR2 SNEGSKA (reference sequence). CDR3 in amino acids: CSARLSGNAQETQYF. The CDR3 DNA sequence: TGCAGTGCTAGACTTAGCGGGAACGCACAAGAGACCCAGTACTTC.

This clonotype was counted many times. This rearrangement joins TRBV12-3 or TRBV12-4 to TRBJ1-1, with TRBD1 matching 7 bases. J lost 0 bases, V lost 5 bases, and 6 bases had no gene match. The CDR3 contains 15 residues. The CDR3: CASSTGAVMNTEAFF. DNA for the CDR3: TGTGCCAGCAGTACAGGGGCCGTTATGAACACTGAAGCTTTCTTT.

This clonotype was detected ten times or more. The chain employs TRBV30 and TRBJ2-7; 8 bases align to TRBD1. Germline trimming cut 7 bases from V and 7 bases from J; bases unmatched to any gene: 6. The CDR3 sequence is 11 residues long. The germline CDR1 and CDR2 sequences are GTSNPN and SVGIG (reference sequence). CDR3 in amino acids: CAFQGAQEQYF. In DNA form, the CDR3 reads TGTGCCTTCCAGGGGGCACAAGAGCAGTACTTC.

This clonotype was counted ten times or more. The rearrangement joins TRBV20-1 to TRBJ2-5; 7 bases agree with TRBD2. The CDR3 spans 14 residues. Looked up from germline, CDR1 is DFQATT and CDR2 is SNEGSKA (reference sequence). The junction had 8 bases not matched to a gene; V was cut back by 3 bases and J by 4 bases. CDR3 in DNA: TGCAGTGCTAGGGCGGGAGAATTAGCAGAGACCCAGTACTTC. It codes for CSARAGELAETQYF.